The 13 T cell receptor beta chains given below trace back to one sample, sequenced in a study of human T cells and chemical hapten exposure. TCRdb reanalysed the RACE reads using MiXCR and keeps one entry per CDR3 protein. The sample consists of some 330,000 distinct CDR3 sequences, around 5% of them appearing once. Sample time point: pre-sensitization, week 0. Sample treatment: therapeutic diphenylcyclopropenone sensitization with weekly scalp DPC. The sample here was whole blood, taken in connection with sensitization to the hapten diphenylcyclopropenone (DPC). The receptors were gathered from a woman aged 18-29 years with alopecia areata. Some clones in this sample may be carry-over from other donors' samples.

This clonotype occurred a few times. The CDR3: CASTLGAREKAFF. The CDR3 bases are TGTGCCAGCACCTTGGGCGCTCGGGAGAAAGCTTTCTTT. V usage is TRBV12-3 or TRBV12-4 and J usage is TRBJ1-1; no clear D gene. V was cut by 7 bases and J by 9 bases, with 18 bases left in between. CDR3 length: 13 amino acids.

At least ten counts were recorded for this clonotype. V gene TRBV28 combines with J gene TRBJ1-6, with 7 nucleotides matching TRBD1. The length of the CDR3 is 13 residues. CDR1 and CDR2 (germline): MDHEN, SYDVKM. Germline trimming cut 5 bases from V and 10 bases from J; bases unmatched to any gene: 5. The DNA for the CDR3 is TGTGCCAGCAGTGACAGGGTCGGATCACCCCTCCACTTT. It translates to CASSDRVGSPLHF.

This clonotype showed up just a few times. V usage is TRBV4-2 and J usage is TRBJ1-1; the match to TRBD1 covers 11 bases. This CDR3 is 17 amino acids long. J gave up 1 base and V 3 bases, and 7 bases lay outside the gene matches. In germline, CDR1 is LGHNA, CDR2 YNFKEQ. The CDR3 DNA reads as TGTGCCAGCAGCCACGGACAGGGGGCTTCACAGAACACTGAAGCTTTCTTT. Protein: CASSHGQGASQNTEAFF.

The V and J genes are TRBV28 and TRBJ2-3; 14 bases fit TRBD2. The germline CDR1 and CDR2 sequences are MDHEN and SYDVKM. This CDR3 is built from 16 residues. V trimming: 6 bases; J trimming: 6 bases; junction bases outside the gene matches: 8. The CDR3 DNA reads TGTGCCAGCAGCCGACTAGCGGGGGGGCCGGGGGATACGCAGTATTTT. It yields the protein CASSRLAGGPGDTQYF. Full variable domain (remainder filled in from reference TRBV28 and TRBJ2-3): DVKVTQSSRYLVKRTGEKVFLECVQDMDHENMFWYRQDPGLGLRLIYFSYDVKMKEKGDIPEGYSVSREKKERFSLILESASTNQTSMYLCASSRLAGGPGDTQYFGPGTRLTVL.

This clonotype came up many times. The chain is built from TRBV12-5 and TRBJ1-1; D gene ambiguous. The germline V gene has CDR1 LGHNT and CDR2 FRNRAP. The V end lost 1 base, the J end lost 1 base, and 7 bases lay between the germline ends. This CDR3 spans 14 amino acids. CDR3 in amino acids: CASGLAQPNTEAFF. Here the CDR3 DNA reads TGTGCTAGTGGTTTGGCACAGCCGAACACTGAAGCTTTCTTT.

There are a few counts of this clonotype. CDR3 DNA sequence: TGTGCCAGCTCAGCCTACTCTGACGGTAGCAATCAGCCCCAGCATTTT. This gives the protein CASSAYSDGSNQPQHF. This chain joins TRBV18 and TRBJ1-5; D gene ambiguous. The V gene lost 5 bases and the J gene lost 0 bases, with 14 bases spanning the gap. CDR3 size: 16 residues. The germline gives CDR1 KGHSH, CDR2 LQKENI.

This clonotype was seen at least ten times. The CDR3 reads CASSSGQSNQPQHF. The CDR3 DNA follows: TGTGCCAGCAGTTCTGGACAGAGCAATCAGCCCCAGCATTTT. This chain connects TRBV6-6 to TRBJ1-5; possible D gene TRBD1, 6 bases. Germline V gene lookup returns CDR1 MNHNY and CDR2 SVGAGI (reference sequence). Trimming removed 4 bases from V and 1 base from J, with 8 bases in between. The CDR3 is made up of 14 amino acids.

The table lists this clonotype with a few counts. The chain uses TRBV12-3 or TRBV12-4 and TRBJ2-4; no clear D. V lost 2 bases, J lost 0 bases, and 8 bases lay in between. This CDR3 has 15 residues. The CDR3 DNA reads as TGTGCCAGCAGTTTAAGTACTGTAGCCAAAAACATTCAGTACTTC. It translates to CASSLSTVAKNIQYF.

This clonotype showed up just a few times. The chain is built from TRBV29-1 and TRBJ1-2, with D possibly matching TRBD1 (6 bases). The V and J ends lost 4 bases and 3 bases respectively, with 15 bases between them. The germline gives CDR1 SQVTM, CDR2 ANQGSEA. This CDR3 is built from 14 residues. As DNA, the CDR3 is TGCAGCGTTGGTCCTCGAGCAGGGGACTATGGCTACACCTTC. Its protein product is CSVGPRAGDYGYTF.

This clonotype was seen only a few times. The chain combines TRBV18 with TRBJ1-2; no clear D gene. Trimming cost V 6 bases and J 4 bases, with 18 bases left between them. Germline V gene lookup returns CDR1 KGHSH and CDR2 LQKENI. CDR3 length equals 15 residues. The CDR3 coding sequence is TGTGCCAGCTCTTCCTCCCAGGTGGCAGTCTATGGCTACACCTTC. It encodes CASSSSQVAVYGYTF.

The gene calls are TRBV7-6 and TRBJ1-6; D not resolved. CDR1 SGHVS and CDR2 FNYEAQ come from the germline V gene. V shed 3 bases and J shed 10 bases, with 19 bases lying between them. This CDR3 is built from 16 residues. The CDR3, as DNA: TGTGCCAGCAGCTTTGCGTCCGCAGGCCCCAGCTCACCCCTCCACTTT. Translation: CASSFASAGPSSPLHF.

This clonotype was seen repeatedly, ten times or more. The rearrangement links TRBV5-1 to TRBJ1-1; D not certain. Looked up from germline, CDR1 is SGHRS and CDR2 is YFSETQ. This CDR3 contains 15 residues. Deletions cut 4 bases from V and 4 bases from J, with 17 bases between. CDR3 nucleotide sequence: TGCGCCAGCAGCCTACACACTTCAGCGGGCACTGAAGCTTTCTTT. Amino acids: CASSLHTSAGTEAFF.

This clonotype occurred many times. The V call is TRBV6-5, the J call TRBJ2-2, with a tentative D call TRBD1 (6 bases). The V gene's germline CDR1 is MNHEY and CDR2 SVGAGI. Trimming took off 6 bases at V and 3 bases at J, with 11 bases between the two ends. This CDR3 has 14 amino acids. CDR3 protein: CASSRRGDTGELFF. DNA for the CDR3: TGTGCCAGCAGCCGCAGGGGAGACACCGGGGAGCTGTTTTTT.